The next 2 T cell receptor beta chains were all read from a single sample in a study of blood T cell repertoires in COVID-19. Clones were sequenced by immunoSEQ multiplex PCR, and TCRdb holds only the in-frame ones, with some missing. This sample yields hundreds of thousands of clones, of which 85% to 90% are seen a single time; over 12% belongs to the top ten. Input material: PBMCs or T cells enriched from blood (not recorded which). The receptors come from a man aged 25 to 40 who had been exposed to COVID-19.

The V call is TRBV9, the J call TRBJ2-7; tentative D call: TRBD2 (6 bases). V shed 0 bases and J shed 6 bases, with 10 bases lying between them. The CDR3 is made up of 13 amino acids. The V gene's germline CDR1 is SGDLS and CDR2 YYNGEE. The CDR3 here is CASSVVEGGEQYF. CDR3 coding DNA: TGTGCCAGCAGCGTAGTTGAGGGAGGCGAGCAGTACTTC.

The rearrangement links TRBV5-1 to TRBJ2-5; 10 nucleotides align to TRBD2. Germline CDR1 SGHRS, CDR2 YFSETQ. The V and J ends lost 9 bases and 4 bases, in that order; junction bases with no gene match: 9. The CDR3 has 14 residues. The CDR3 nucleotides are TGCGCCACCACCGCAAGCGGGGGGGCAGAGACCCAGTACTTC. Translated, it gives CATTASGGAETQYF.